This T cell receptor (beta chain) was retrieved from a study of cytomegalovirus exposure and HLA in healthy donors. Study background: A later analysis reported the same platform for the 110 or so validation repertoires and the roughly 700 first-cohort repertoires. Study-level results: There were about 160 TCR beta chains listed as cytomegalovirus-associated. CMV antigen specificity of a few CMV-associated chains was confirmed in vitro.

Clones were read by immunoSEQ multiplex PCR, and TCRdb kept only the in-frame ones, dropping some. The sample carries about 130,000 clones, roughly 89% recorded once. This CDR3 contains 18 residues. V was pared by 4 bases and J by 3 bases, with 17 bases of the junction left unmatched. Per the germline V gene, CDR1 is SGDLS and CDR2 is YYNGEE. In the case of this clone: What it binds is unknown.

Sequenced sample: PBMCs. The chain links TRBV9 to TRBJ2-7; 9 nucleotides line up with TRBD1. The origin of this receptor is a young woman in good health and CMV-seropositive. The CDR3 DNA follows: TGTGCCAGCAGCCCCCGGACAGGGGAGGCGCCGGCGGTCTACGAGCAGTACTTC. Protein: CASSPRTGEAPAVYEQYF.